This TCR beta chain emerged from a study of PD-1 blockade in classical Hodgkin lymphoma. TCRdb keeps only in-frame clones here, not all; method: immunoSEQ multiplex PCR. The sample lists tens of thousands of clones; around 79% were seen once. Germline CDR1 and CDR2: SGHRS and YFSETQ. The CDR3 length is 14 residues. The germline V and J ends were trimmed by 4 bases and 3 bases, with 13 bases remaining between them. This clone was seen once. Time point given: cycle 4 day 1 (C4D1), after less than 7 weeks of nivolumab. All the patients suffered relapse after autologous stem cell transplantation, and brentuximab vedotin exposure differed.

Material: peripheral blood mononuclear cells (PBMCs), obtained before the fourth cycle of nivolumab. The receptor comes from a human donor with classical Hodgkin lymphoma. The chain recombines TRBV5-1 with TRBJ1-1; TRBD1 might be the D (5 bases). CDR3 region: CASSRSGDDTEAFF. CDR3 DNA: TGCGCCAGCAGCCGTTCGGGGGACGACACTGAAGCTTTCTTT.